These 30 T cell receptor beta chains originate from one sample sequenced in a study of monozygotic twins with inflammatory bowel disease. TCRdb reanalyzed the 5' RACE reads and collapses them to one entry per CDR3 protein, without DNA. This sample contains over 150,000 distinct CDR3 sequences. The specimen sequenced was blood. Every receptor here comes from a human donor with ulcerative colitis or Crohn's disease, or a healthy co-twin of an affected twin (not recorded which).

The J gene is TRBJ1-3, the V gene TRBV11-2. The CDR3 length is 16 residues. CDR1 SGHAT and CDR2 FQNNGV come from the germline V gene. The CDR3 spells CASSVSDFRSGNTIYF.

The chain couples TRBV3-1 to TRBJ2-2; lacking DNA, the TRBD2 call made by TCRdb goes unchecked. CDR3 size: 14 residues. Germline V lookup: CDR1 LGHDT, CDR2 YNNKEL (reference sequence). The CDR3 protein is CASSQTPLGGELFF.

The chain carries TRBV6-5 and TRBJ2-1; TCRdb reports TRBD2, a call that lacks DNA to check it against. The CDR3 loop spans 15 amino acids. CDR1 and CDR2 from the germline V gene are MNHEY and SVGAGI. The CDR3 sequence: CASSYSATSPNEQFF.

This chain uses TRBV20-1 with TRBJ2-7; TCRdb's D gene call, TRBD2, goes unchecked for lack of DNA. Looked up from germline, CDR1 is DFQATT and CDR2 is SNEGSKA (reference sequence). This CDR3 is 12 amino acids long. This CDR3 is CSAASGVYEQYF.

The CDR3 sequence: CASRRDPGTYNEQFF. This sequence joins TRBV5-1 and TRBJ2-1; TCRdb's assignment of TRBD1 cannot be checked, as there is no DNA. CDR3 length: 15 amino acids. Germline V gene lookup returns CDR1 SGHRS and CDR2 YFSETQ.

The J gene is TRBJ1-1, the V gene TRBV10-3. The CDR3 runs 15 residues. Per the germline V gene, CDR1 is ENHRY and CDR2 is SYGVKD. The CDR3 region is CAISDSTRKNTEAFF.

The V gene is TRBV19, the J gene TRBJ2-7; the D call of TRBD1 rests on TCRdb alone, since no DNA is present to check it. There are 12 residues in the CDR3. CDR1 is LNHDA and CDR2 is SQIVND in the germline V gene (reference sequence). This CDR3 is CATTDRGYEQYF.

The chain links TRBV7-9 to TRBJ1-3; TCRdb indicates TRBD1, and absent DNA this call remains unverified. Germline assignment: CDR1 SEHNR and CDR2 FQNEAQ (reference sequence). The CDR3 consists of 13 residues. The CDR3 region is CASSLVAPPLIYF.

Here the CDR3 reads CASRGYDNEQFF. This rearrangement joins TRBV19 to TRBJ2-1. The germline V gene encodes CDR1 LNHDA and CDR2 SQIVND (reference sequence). The CDR3 contains 12 residues.

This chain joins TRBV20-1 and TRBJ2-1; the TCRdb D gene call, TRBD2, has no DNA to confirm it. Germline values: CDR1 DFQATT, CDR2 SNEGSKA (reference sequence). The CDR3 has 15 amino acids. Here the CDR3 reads CSALLAGGLGDEQFF.

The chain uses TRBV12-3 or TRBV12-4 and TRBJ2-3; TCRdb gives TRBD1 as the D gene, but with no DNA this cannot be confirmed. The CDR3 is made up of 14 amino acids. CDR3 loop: CASSLGSRTDTQYF.

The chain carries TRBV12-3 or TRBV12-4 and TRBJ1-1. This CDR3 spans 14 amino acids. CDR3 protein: CASSFYSPNTEAFF.

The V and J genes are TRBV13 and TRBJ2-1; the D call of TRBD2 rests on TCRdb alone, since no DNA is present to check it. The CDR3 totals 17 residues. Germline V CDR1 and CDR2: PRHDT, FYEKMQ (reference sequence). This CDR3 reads CASSRRPAGGKYNEQFF. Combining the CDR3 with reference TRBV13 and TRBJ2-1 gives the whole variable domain AAGVIQSPRHLIKEKRETATLKCYPIPRHDTVYWYQQGPGQDPQFLISFYEKMQSDKGSIPDRFSAQQFSDYHSELNMSSLELGDSALYFCASSRRPAGGKYNEQFFGPGTRLTVL.

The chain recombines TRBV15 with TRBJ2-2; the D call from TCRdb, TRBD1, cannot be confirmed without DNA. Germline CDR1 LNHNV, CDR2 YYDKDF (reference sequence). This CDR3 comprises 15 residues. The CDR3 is CATREGRGFTGELFF.

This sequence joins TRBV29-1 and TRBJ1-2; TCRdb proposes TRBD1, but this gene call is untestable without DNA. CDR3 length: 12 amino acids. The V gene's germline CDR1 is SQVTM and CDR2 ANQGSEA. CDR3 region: CSVAGAGYGYTF.

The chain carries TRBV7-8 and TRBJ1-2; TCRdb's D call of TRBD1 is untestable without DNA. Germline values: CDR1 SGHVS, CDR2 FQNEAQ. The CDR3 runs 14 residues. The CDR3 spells CASSLTGSAYGYTF.

CDR3 sequence reads: CASSPRDSYTGELFF. The chain joins TRBV27 to TRBJ2-2; TCRdb picks TRBD1, but there is no DNA to check that call. The germline CDR1 and CDR2 sequences are MNHEY and SMNVEV (reference sequence). The CDR3 is 15 residues long.

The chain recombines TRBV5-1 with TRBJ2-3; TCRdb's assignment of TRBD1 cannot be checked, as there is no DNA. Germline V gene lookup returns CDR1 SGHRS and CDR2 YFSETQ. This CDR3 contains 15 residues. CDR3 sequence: CASSPAGGRADTQYF. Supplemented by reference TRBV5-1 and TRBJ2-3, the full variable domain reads KAGVTQTPRYLIKTRGQQVTLSCSPISGHRSVSWYQQTPGQGLQFLFEYFSETQRNKGNFPGRFSGRQFSNSRSEMNVSTLELGDSALYLCASSPAGGRADTQYFGPGTRLTVL.

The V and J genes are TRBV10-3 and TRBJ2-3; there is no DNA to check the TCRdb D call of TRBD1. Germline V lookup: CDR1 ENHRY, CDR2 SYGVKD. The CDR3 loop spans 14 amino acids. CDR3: CAISDGATQGTQYF.

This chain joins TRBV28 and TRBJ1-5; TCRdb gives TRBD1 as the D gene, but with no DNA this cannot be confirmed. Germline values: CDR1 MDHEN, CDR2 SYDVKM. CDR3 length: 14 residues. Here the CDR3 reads CASRPGRSNQPQHF.

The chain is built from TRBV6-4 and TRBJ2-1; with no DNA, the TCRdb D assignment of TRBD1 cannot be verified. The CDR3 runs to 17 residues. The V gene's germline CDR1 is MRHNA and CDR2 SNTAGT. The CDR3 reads CASSDWGNGQRYNEQFF.

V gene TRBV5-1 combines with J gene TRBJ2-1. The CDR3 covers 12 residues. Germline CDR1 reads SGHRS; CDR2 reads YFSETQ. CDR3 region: CASSLSPNEQFF.

The CDR3 here is CSARTEYYEQYF. J is TRBJ2-7 and V is TRBV20-1; TCRdb gives TRBD1 as the D gene, but with no DNA this cannot be confirmed. CDR1 is DFQATT and CDR2 is SNEGSKA in the germline V gene (reference sequence). This CDR3 contains 12 residues.

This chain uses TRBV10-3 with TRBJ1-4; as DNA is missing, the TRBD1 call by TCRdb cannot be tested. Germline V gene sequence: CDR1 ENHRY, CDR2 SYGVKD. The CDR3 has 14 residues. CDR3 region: CAISEGGGDEKLFF.

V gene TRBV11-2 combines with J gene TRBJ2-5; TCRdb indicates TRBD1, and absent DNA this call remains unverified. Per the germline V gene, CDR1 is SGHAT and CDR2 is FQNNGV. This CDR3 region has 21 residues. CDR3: CASSLDRSQPGYRSPQETQYF. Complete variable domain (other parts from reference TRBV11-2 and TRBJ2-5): EAGVAQSPRYKIIEKRQSVAFWCNPISGHATLYWYQQILGQGPKLLIQFQNNGVVDDSQLPKDRFSAERLKGVDSTLKIQPAKLEDSAVYLCASSLDRSQPGYRSPQETQYFGPGTRLLVL.

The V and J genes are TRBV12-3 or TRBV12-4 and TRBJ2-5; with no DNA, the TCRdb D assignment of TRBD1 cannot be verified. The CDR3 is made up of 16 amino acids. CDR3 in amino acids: CASSPRRQGGRETQYF.

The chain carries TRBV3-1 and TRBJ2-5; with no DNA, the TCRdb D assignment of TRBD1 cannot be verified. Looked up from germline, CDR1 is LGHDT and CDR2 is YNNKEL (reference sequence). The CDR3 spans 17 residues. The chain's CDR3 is CASSQGLDAGAQETQYF.

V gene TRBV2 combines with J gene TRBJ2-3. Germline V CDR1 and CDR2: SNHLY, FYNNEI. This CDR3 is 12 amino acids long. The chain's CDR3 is CASSDSTDTQYF.

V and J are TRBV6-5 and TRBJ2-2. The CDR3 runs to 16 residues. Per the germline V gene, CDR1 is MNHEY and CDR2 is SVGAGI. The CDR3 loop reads CASSYEVPQNTGELFF.

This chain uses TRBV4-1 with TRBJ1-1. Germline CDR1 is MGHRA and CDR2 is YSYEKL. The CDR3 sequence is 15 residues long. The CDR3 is CASSQGKGLSTEAFF.